This T cell receptor beta chain was obtained from a study of glioma-infiltrating T cells after dendritic cell vaccination. The CDR3 totals 14 residues. Trimming pared 0 bases from V and 5 bases from J, leaving 11 bases between. The germline V gene encodes CDR1 KGHSH and CDR2 LQKENI. The data were produced by immunoSEQ multiplex PCR, yet TCRdb's version contains in-frame clones alone and is incomplete. The sample contains tens of thousands of clones, around 86% of which appear only once. Sequencing was performed on blood, taken before dendritic cell vaccination. The chain joins TRBV18 to TRBJ2-7, with D possibly TRBD1 on 7 matching bases. The sequence derives from a human donor with glioblastoma. CDR3 protein: CASSPPTGTHEQYF. The CDR3 nucleotides read TGTGCCAGCTCACCACCGACAGGGACTCACGAGCAGTACTTC.